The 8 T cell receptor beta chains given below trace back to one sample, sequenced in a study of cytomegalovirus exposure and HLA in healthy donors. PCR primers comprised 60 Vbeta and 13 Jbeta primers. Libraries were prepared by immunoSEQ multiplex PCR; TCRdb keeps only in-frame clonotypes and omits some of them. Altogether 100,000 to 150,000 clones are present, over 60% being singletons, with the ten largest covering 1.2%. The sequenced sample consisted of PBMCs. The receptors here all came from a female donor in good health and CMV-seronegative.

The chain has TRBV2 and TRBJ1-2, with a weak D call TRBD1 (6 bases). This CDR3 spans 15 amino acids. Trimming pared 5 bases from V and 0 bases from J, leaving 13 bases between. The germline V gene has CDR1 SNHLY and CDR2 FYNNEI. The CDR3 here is CASSYRQVSNYGYTF. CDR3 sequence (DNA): TGTGCCAGCAGTTACAGACAGGTCTCTAACTATGGCTACACCTTC.

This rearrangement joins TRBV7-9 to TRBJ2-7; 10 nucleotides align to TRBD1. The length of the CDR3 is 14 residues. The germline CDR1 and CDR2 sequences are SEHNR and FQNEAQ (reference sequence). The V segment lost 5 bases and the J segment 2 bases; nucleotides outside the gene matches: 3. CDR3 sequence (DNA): TGTGCCAGCAGCATAGGACAGGGGGCCTACGAGCAGTACTTC. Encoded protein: CASSIGQGAYEQYF.

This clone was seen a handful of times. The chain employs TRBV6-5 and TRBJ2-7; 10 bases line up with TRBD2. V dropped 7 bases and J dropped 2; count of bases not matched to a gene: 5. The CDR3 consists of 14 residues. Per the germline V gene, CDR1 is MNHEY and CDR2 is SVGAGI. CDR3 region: CASMPSGRAYEQYF. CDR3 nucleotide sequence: TGTGCCAGCATGCCTAGCGGGAGAGCCTACGAGCAGTACTTC.

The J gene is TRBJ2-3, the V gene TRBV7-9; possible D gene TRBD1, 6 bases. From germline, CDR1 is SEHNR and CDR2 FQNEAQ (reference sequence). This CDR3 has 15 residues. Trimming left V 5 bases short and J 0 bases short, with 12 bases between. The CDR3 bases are TGTGCCAGCAGCGAACCGGGACACAGCACAGATACGCAGTATTTT. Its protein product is CASSEPGHSTDTQYF.

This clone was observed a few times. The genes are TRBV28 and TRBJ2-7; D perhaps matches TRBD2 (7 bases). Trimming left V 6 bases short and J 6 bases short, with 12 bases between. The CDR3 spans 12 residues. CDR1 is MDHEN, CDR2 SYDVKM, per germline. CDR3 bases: TGTGCCAGCAGCCTTAGGGGGGGCGAGCAGTACTTC. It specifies CASSLRGGEQYF.

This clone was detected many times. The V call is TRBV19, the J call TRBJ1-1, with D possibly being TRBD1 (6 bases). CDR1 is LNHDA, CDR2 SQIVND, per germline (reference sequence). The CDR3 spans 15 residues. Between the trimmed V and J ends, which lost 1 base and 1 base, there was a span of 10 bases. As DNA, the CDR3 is TGTGCCAGTAGTATAGTCGGGGGGGCGAACACTGAAGCTTTCTTT. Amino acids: CASSIVGGANTEAFF.

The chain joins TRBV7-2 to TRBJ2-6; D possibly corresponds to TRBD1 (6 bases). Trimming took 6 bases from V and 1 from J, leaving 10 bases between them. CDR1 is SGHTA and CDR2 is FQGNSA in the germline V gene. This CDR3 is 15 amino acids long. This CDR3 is CASSRQVSGANVLTF. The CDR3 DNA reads TGTGCCAGCAGTAGACAGGTATCTGGGGCCAACGTCCTGACTTTC. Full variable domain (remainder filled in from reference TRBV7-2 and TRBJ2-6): GAGVSQSPSNKVTEKGKDVELRCDPISGHTALYWYRQSLGQGLEFLIYFQGNSAPDKSGLPSDRFSAERTGGSVSTLTIQRTQQEDSAVYLCASSRQVSGANVLTFGAGSRLTVL.

In nucleotides, the CDR3 is TGTGCCAGCAGCCAGGACAGGGAGAGCGGAAAACTGTTTTTT. It codes for CASSQDRESGKLFF. V usage is TRBV11-2 and J usage is TRBJ1-4; TRBD1 matches at 8 bases. V lost 5 bases and J lost 10; bases outside the gene matches: 9. Germline CDR1 SGHAT, CDR2 FQNNGV. This CDR3 comprises 14 residues.